The 7 T cell receptor beta chains reported below all come from one sample, sequenced in a study of blood T cell repertoires in COVID-19 (dated by TCRdb to 2018 to 2021). The library relied on the immunoSEQ multiplex PCR assay. TCRdb's version of the immuneACCESS table is confined to in-frame rearrangements and falls short of the full clone set. An unresolved V gene accounts for under half of the shortfall where checked; the remainder is of unknown origin. This sample has about 98,000 clones in its table, and approximately 72% of those were observed once. 24% of the sample comes from the top ten. Sequenced: peripheral blood. Source of these receptors: a man in his 70s with acute or convalescent COVID-19.

This clone was seen a single time. The rearrangement joins TRBV10-3 to TRBJ2-2; TRBD1 aligns across 7 bases. The CDR3 has 15 amino acids. J lost 2 bases, V lost 6 bases, and 6 bases had no gene match. CDR1 ENHRY and CDR2 SYGVKD come from the germline V gene. CDR3 in DNA: TGTGCCATCAGGATCCGGGACAGCAACACCGGGGAGCTGTTTTTT. It encodes CAIRIRDSNTGELFF.

V is TRBV5-8 and J is TRBJ1-4; 8 positions agree with TRBD1. CDR3 length: 14 amino acids. With V trimmed by 5 bases and J by 7 bases, 7 bases remained unmatched. The germline CDR1 and CDR2 sequences are SGHTS and YDEGEE. The CDR3 loop reads CASRARGQGEKLFF. CDR3 nucleotide sequence: TGTGCCAGCAGGGCCAGGGGGCAGGGTGAAAAACTGTTTTTT.

V is TRBV18 and J is TRBJ2-2; D remains ambiguous. This CDR3 contains 15 residues. Trimming took off 1 base at V and 4 bases at J, with 10 bases between the two ends. The germline V gene has CDR1 KGHSH and CDR2 LQKENI. Written as DNA, the CDR3 is TGTGCCAGCTCACCACGAACGGGTCCCACCGGGGAGCTGTTTTTT. This codes for CASSPRTGPTGELFF.

The chain joins TRBV10-1 to TRBJ2-7; 8 nucleotides align to TRBD2. After removal of 3 bases from V and 2 bases from J, the junction contained 6 bases not matched to a gene. CDR1 WNHNN and CDR2 SYGVQD come from the germline V gene (reference sequence). The CDR3 covers 15 residues. The CDR3 sequence is CASSDSREATYEQYF. The CDR3 bases are TGCGCCAGCAGTGACTCGCGGGAGGCCACCTACGAGCAGTACTTC.

This rearrangement joins TRBV6-5 to TRBJ2-7; 7 bases align to TRBD1. The CDR3 spans 14 residues. Germline V gene lookup returns CDR1 MNHEY and CDR2 SVGAGI. J was trimmed by 1 base and V by 6 bases; bases with no gene match: 6. DNA for the CDR3: TGTGCCAGCAGACTACAGGGGCTATCCTACGAGCAGTACTTC. This sequence encodes CASRLQGLSYEQYF.

The V and J genes are TRBV2 and TRBJ2-3; TRBD1 matches at 10 bases. The J segment lost 1 base and the V segment lost 7 bases, leaving 8 bases of the junction unmatched. Germline V lookup: CDR1 SNHLY, CDR2 FYNNEI. The CDR3 sequence is 16 residues long. CDR3 sequence reads: CASIGSGTGGTDTQYF. CDR3 coding DNA: TGTGCCAGCATCGGAAGCGGGACAGGGGGCACAGATACGCAGTATTTT.

This clone was found a few times. The V call is TRBV4-1, the J call TRBJ2-3, with D uncertain. In germline, CDR1 is MGHRA, CDR2 YSYEKL. Trimming removed 1 base from V and 4 bases from J, with 12 bases in between. The CDR3 is made up of 15 amino acids. CDR3 loop: CASSQATVASDTQYF. In DNA, the CDR3 is TGCGCCAGCAGCCAAGCCACAGTCGCCTCAGATACGCAGTATTTT.